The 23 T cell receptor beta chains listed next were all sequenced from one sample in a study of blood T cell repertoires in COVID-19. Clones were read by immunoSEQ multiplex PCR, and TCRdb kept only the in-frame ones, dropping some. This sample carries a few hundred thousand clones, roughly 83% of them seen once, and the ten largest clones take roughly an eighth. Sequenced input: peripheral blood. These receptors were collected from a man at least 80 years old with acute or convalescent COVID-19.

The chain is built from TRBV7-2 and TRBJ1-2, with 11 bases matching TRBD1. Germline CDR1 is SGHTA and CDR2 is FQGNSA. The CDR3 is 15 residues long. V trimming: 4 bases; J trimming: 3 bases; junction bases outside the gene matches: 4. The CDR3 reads CASSYGQGADYGYTF. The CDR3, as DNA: TGTGCCAGCAGCTACGGACAGGGGGCCGACTATGGCTACACCTTC.

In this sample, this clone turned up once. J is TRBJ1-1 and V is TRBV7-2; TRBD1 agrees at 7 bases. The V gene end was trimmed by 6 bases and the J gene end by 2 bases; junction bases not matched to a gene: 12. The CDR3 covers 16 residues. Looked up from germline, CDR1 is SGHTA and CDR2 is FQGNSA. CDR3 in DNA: TGTGCCAGCAGATACTTTATGACAGGGCCCAACACTGAAGCTTTCTTT. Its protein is CASRYFMTGPNTEAFF.

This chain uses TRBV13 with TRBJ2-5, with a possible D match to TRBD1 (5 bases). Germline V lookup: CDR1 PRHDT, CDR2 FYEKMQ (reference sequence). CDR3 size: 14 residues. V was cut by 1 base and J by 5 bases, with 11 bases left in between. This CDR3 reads CASSLVGRGETQYF. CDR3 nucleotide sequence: TGTGCCAGCAGCTTAGTGGGTAGGGGTGAGACCCAGTACTTC.

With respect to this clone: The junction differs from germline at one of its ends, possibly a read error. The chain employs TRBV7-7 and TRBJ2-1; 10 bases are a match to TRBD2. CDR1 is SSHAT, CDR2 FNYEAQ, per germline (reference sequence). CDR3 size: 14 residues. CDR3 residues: CASSLAGGINEQFF. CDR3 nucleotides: TGTGCTAGCAGCTTAGCGGGAGGAATCAATGAGCAGTTCTTC.

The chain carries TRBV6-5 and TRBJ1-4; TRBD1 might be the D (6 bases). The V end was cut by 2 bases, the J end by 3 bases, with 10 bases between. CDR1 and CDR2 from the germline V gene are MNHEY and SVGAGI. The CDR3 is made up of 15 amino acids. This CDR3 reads CASSYGSGANEKLFF. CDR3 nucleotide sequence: TGTGCCAGCAGTTACGGGTCAGGGGCTAATGAAAAACTGTTTTTT.

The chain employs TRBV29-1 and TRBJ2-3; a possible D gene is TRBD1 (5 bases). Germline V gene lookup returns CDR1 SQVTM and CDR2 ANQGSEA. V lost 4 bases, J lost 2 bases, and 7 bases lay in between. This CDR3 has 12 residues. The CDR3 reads CSVGQTTDTQYF. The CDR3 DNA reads TGCAGCGTTGGACAGACCACAGATACGCAGTATTTT.

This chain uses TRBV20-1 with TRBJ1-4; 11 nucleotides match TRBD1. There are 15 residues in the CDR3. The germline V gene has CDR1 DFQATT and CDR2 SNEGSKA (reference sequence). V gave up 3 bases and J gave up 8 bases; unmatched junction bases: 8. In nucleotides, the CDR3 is TGCAGTGCTAGTCCGGGACAGGGGGTTGGGGAAAAACTGTTTTTT. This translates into CSASPGQGVGEKLFF.

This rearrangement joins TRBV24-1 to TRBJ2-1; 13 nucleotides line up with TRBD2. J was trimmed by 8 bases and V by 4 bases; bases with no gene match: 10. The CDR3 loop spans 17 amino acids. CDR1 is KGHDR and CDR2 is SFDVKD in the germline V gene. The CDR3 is CATSEGALAGGPHEQFF. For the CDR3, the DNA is TGTGCCACCAGTGAGGGGGCACTAGCGGGAGGGCCCCATGAGCAGTTCTTC.

CDR3 nucleotides: TGTGCCATCACCGACTCGACAGGGGTGGGCACCTTC. Its translation: CAITDSTGVGTF. The chain uses TRBV10-3 and TRBJ1-2; 8 bases match TRBD1. V shed 7 bases and J 13 bases; nucleotides not matched to a gene: 11. CDR3 length equals 12 residues. Germline V CDR1 and CDR2: ENHRY, SYGVKD.

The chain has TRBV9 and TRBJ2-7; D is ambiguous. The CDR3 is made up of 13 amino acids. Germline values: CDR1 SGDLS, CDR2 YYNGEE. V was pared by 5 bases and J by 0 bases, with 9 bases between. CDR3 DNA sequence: TGTGCCAGCAGTTCCCCCGGCTCCTACGAGCAGTACTTC. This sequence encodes CASSSPGSYEQYF.

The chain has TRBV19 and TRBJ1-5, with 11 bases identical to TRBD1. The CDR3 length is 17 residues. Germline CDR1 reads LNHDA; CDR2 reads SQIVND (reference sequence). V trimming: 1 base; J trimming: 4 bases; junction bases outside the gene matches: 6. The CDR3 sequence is CASSIAPGQGGNQPQHF. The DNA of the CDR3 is TGTGCCAGTAGTATAGCCCCGGGACAGGGGGGGAATCAGCCCCAGCATTTT.

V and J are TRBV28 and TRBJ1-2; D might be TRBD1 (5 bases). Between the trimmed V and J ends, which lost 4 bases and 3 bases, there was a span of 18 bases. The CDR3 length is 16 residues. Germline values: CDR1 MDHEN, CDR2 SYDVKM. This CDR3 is CASSWGGPAGDYGYTF. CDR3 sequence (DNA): TGTGCCAGCAGTTGGGGGGGACCAGCGGGTGACTATGGCTACACCTTC.

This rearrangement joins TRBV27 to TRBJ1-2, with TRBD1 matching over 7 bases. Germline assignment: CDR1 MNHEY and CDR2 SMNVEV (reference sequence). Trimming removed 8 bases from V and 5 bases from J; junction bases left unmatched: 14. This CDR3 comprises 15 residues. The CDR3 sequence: CASSPAQPGGYGYTF. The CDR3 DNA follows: TGTGCCAGCTCACCCGCCCAGCCAGGGGGGTATGGCTACACCTTC.

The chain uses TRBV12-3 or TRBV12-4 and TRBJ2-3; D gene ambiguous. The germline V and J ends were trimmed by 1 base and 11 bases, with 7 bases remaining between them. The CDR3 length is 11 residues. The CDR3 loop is CASSLGTVQYF. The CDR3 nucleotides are TGTGCCAGCAGTTTAGGTACTGTGCAGTATTTT.

The CDR3 sequence is CASSPYGTGNTGELFF. The CDR3 coding sequence is TGTGCCAGCAGTCCATACGGGACAGGGAACACCGGGGAGCTGTTTTTT. V is TRBV28 and J is TRBJ2-2, with 8 nucleotides matching TRBD1. Germline V gene data show CDR1 as MDHEN and CDR2 as SYDVKM. V dropped 5 bases and J dropped 1; count of bases not matched to a gene: 6. The CDR3 extends over 16 amino acids.

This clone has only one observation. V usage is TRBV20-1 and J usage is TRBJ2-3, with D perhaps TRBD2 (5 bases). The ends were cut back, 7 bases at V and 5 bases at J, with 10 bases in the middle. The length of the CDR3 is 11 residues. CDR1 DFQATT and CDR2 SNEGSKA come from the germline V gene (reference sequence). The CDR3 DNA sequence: TGCAGTGGGCTAGCTGGAGATACGCAGTATTTT. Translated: CSGLAGDTQYF.

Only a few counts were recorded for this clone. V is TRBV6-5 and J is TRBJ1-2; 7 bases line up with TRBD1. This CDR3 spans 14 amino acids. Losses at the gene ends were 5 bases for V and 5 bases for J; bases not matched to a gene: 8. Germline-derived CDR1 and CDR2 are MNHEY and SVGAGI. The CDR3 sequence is CASSIPGTAYGYTF. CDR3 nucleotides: TGTGCCAGCAGTATTCCCGGGACAGCGTATGGCTACACCTTC.

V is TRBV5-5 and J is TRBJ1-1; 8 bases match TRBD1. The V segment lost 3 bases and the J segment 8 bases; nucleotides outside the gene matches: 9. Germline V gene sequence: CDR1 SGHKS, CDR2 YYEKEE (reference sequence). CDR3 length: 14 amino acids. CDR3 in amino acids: CASSWTQGAGEAFF. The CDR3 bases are TGTGCCAGCAGCTGGACCCAGGGGGCCGGGGAAGCTTTCTTT.

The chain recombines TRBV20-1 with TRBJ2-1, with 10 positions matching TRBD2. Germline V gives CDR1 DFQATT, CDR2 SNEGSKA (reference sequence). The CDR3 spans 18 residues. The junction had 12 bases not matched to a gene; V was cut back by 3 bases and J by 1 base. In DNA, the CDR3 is TGCAGTGCTAGTGAGTTCCCGGGACTAGCGCCATCCTACAATGAGCAGTTCTTC. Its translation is CSASEFPGLAPSYNEQFF.

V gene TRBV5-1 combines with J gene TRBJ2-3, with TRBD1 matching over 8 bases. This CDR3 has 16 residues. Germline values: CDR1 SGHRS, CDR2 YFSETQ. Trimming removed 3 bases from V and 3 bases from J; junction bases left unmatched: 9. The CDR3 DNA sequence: TGCGCCAGCAGCTCCACAGGGGGGCTCTGGACAGATACGCAGTATTTT. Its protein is CASSSTGGLWTDTQYF. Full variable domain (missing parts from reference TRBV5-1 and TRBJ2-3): KAGVTQTPRYLIKTRGQQVTLSCSPISGHRSVSWYQQTPGQGLQFLFEYFSETQRNKGNFPGRFSGRQFSNSRSEMNVSTLELGDSALYLCASSSTGGLWTDTQYFGPGTRLTVL.

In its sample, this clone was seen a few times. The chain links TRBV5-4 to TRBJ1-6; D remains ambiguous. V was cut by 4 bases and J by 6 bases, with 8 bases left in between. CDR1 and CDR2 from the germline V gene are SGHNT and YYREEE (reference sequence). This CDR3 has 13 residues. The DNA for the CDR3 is TGTGCCAGCAGCCTCACGGGTAATTCACCCCTCCACTTT. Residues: CASSLTGNSPLHF.

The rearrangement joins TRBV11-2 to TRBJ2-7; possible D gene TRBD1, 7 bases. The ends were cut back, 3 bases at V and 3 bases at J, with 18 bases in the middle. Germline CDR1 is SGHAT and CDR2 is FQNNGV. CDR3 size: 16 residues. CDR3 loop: CASSFGRQGGYYEQYF. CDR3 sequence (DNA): TGTGCCAGCAGCTTTGGAAGACAGGGAGGTTACTACGAGCAGTACTTC.

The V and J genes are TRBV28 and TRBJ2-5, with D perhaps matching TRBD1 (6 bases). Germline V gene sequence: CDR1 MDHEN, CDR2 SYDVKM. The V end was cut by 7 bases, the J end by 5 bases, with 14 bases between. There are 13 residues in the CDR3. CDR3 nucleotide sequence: TGTGCCAGCAACCGACAGGTGGGCGAGACCCAGTACTTC. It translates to CASNRQVGETQYF. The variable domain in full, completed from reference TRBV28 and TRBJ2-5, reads DVKVTQSSRYLVKRTGEKVFLECVQDMDHENMFWYRQDPGLGLRLIYFSYDVKMKEKGDIPEGYSVSREKKERFSLILESASTNQTSMYLCASNRQVGETQYFGPGTRLLVL.